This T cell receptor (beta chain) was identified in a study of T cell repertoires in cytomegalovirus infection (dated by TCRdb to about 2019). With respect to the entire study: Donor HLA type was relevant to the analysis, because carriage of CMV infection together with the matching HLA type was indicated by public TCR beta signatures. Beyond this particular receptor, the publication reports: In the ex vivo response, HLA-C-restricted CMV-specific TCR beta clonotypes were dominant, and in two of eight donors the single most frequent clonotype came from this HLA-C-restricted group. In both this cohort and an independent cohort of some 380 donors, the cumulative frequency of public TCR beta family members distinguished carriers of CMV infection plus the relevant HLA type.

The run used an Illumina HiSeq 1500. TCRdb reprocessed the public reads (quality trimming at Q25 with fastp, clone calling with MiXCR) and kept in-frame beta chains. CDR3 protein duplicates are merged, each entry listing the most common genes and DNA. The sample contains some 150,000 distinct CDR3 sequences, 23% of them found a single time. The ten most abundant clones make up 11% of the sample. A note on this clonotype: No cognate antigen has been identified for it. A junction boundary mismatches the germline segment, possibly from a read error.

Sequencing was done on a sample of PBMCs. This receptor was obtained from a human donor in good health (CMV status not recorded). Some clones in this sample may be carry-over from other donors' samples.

The CDR3 protein sequence reads: CASSLSPGLKERYF. In nucleotides, the sequence is TGTGCCAGCAGCTTATCGCCGGGCCTTAAGGAGCGGTACTTC. The V and J segments used are TRBV7-2 and TRBJ2-7; the D gene is unclear. Counted from cysteine to phenylalanine, this CDR3 has 14 amino acids. Only CDR3 DNA is held: 42 bases, read in frame from base 1. According to the germline V gene, CDR1 reads SGHTA and CDR2 reads FQGNSA. With the portions outside the CDR3 filled from the reference TRBV7-2 and TRBJ2-7 genes, the complete variable region becomes GAGVSQSPSNKVTEKGKDVELRCDPISGHTALYWYRQSLGQGLEFLIYFQGNSAPDKSGLPSDRFSAERTGGSVSTLTIQRTQQEDSAVYLCASSLSPGLKERYFGPGTRLTVT.